These T cell receptor beta chains were read from a single sample in a study of blood T cell repertoires in COVID-19. Using immunoSEQ multiplex PCR, the repertoire was profiled, and TCRdb retains in-frame clones only, with some absent. The sample consists of approximately 170,000 clones, about 92% of them appearing once. Sequencing used peripheral blood. These receptors were taken from a man in his 60s with active or convalescent COVID-19. The CDR3 runs from the conserved cysteine through the conserved F or W. The D gene is left open where the match is weak. Only part of the rows carry a size: once, few, many, or a class if the clone is expanded.

clone_size: .
d_call: TRBD1
j_call: TRBJ1-2
v_call: TRBV9
cdr3_aa: CASSAGQTYGYTF
cdr3_nt: TGTGCCAGCAGCGCGGGACAGACCTATGGCTACACCTTC

clone_size: .
d_call: .
j_call: TRBJ2-7
v_call: TRBV3-1/TRBV3-2
cdr3_aa: CASSQRATYEQYF
cdr3_nt: TGTGCCAGCAGCCAGCGGGCAACCTACGAGCAGTACTTC

clone_size: once
d_call: .
j_call: TRBJ2-3
v_call: TRBV7-9
cdr3_aa: CASSLVGGTDTQYF
cdr3_nt: TGTGCCAGCAGCTTAGTAGGGGGCACAGATACGCAGTATTTT

clone_size: .
d_call: TRBD2
j_call: TRBJ2-3
v_call: TRBV30
cdr3_aa: CAWSPGLAGVDTQYF
cdr3_nt: TGTGCCTGGAGCCCGGGACTAGCGGGAGTAGATACGCAGTATTTT

clone_size: .
d_call: .
j_call: TRBJ2-4
v_call: TRBV7-9
cdr3_aa: CASSVRVVSGSENIQYF
cdr3_nt: TGTGCCAGCAGCGTGAGGGTGGTTAGTGGATCGGAAAACATTCAGTACTTC

clone_size: .
d_call: TRBD1
j_call: TRBJ1-1
v_call: TRBV6-5
cdr3_aa: CASSYYRGHLNTEAFF
cdr3_nt: TGTGCCAGCAGTTACTACAGGGGGCATTTGAACACTGAAGCTTTCTTT

clone_size: .
d_call: TRBD1
j_call: TRBJ1-5
v_call: TRBV30
cdr3_aa: CAWSPGTGVDQPQHF
cdr3_nt: TGTGCCTGGAGTCCCGGGACAGGGGTCGATCAGCCCCAGCATTTT

clone_size: .
d_call: TRBD2
j_call: TRBJ2-1
v_call: TRBV18
cdr3_aa: CASSPSGGFYNEQFF
cdr3_nt: TGTGCCAGCTCACCTAGCGGGGGGTTTTACAATGAGCAGTTCTTC

clone_size: .
d_call: .
j_call: TRBJ1-1
v_call: TRBV6-6
cdr3_aa: CASSYAGGRNTEAFF
cdr3_nt: TGTGCCAGCAGTTACGCTGGAGGGCGGAACACTGAAGCTTTCTTT

clone_size: .
d_call: .
j_call: TRBJ2-1
v_call: TRBV5-1
cdr3_aa: CASSLLFDSIGEQFF
cdr3_nt: TGCGCCAGCAGCTTGTTGTTCGACTCAATTGGTGAGCAGTTCTTC

clone_size: .
d_call: TRBD1
j_call: TRBJ1-2
v_call: TRBV7-9
cdr3_aa: CASSLADGQGDYGYTF
cdr3_nt: TGTGCCAGCAGCTTAGCGGACGGACAGGGGGACTATGGCTACACCTTC

clone_size: .
d_call: TRBD1
j_call: TRBJ1-5
v_call: TRBV7-6
cdr3_aa: CASSLVRGPGNQPQHF
cdr3_nt: TGTGCCAGCAGCTTAGTCAGGGGGCCAGGCAATCAGCCCCAGCATTTT

clone_size: .
d_call: TRBD1
j_call: TRBJ2-3
v_call: TRBV4-1
cdr3_aa: CASSHQGPGQGGQDTQYF
cdr3_nt: TGCGCCAGCAGCCATCAAGGGCCGGGACAGGGGGGTCAAGATACGCAGTATTTT

clone_size: .
d_call: .
j_call: TRBJ1-2
v_call: TRBV6-5
cdr3_aa: CASSYSQGHNYGYTF
cdr3_nt: TGTGCCAGCAGTTACTCGCAGGGGCACAACTATGGCTACACCTTC

clone_size: .
d_call: TRBD2
j_call: TRBJ2-3
v_call: TRBV2
cdr3_aa: CASTLGLAGGPSTDTQYF
cdr3_nt: TGTGCCAGCACCCTGGGACTAGCGGGAGGGCCGAGCACAGATACGCAGTATTTT

clone_size: .
d_call: TRBD1
j_call: TRBJ2-1
v_call: TRBV19
cdr3_aa: CASSIGTGGGEQFF
cdr3_nt: TGTGCCAGTAGTATAGGGACAGGGGGTGGTGAGCAATTCTTC

clone_size: .
d_call: .
j_call: TRBJ2-1
v_call: TRBV5-1
cdr3_aa: CASSLGSGSGPFYNEQFF
cdr3_nt: TGCGCCAGCAGCTTGGGGTCGGGGAGCGGTCCTTTCTACAATGAGCAGTTCTTC

clone_size: .
d_call: .
j_call: TRBJ1-6
v_call: TRBV5-4
cdr3_aa: CASSLQGIDSPLHF
cdr3_nt: TGTGCCAGCAGCTTACAGGGAATAGATTCACCCCTCCACTTT

clone_size: few
d_call: .
j_call: TRBJ1-6
v_call: TRBV7-9
cdr3_aa: CASSLTGYNSPLHF
cdr3_nt: TGTGCCAGCAGCTTAACGGGGTATAATTCACCCCTCCACTTT

clone_size: .
d_call: .
j_call: TRBJ1-4
v_call: TRBV5-1
cdr3_aa: CASSLDGGQPNEKLFF
cdr3_nt: TGCGCCAGCAGCTTGGACGGGGGGCAGCCTAATGAAAAACTGTTTTTT

clone_size: .
d_call: TRBD1
j_call: TRBJ2-5
v_call: TRBV7-6
cdr3_aa: CASSLGTLQGAAETQYF
cdr3_nt: TGTGCCAGCAGCTTAGGCACACTGCAGGGGGCAGCAGAGACCCAGTACTTC

clone_size: once
d_call: .
j_call: TRBJ2-7
v_call: TRBV6-5
cdr3_aa: CASSPPGTRGYEQYF
cdr3_nt: TGTGCCAGCAGCCCGCCCGGGACAAGGGGATACGAGCAGTACTTC

clone_size: .
d_call: .
j_call: TRBJ2-7
v_call: TRBV18
cdr3_aa: CASSPFIEGGKAYEQYF
cdr3_nt: TGTGCCAGCTCACCATTTATTGAGGGAGGCAAAGCCTACGAGCAGTACTTC

clone_size: .
d_call: .
j_call: TRBJ1-1
v_call: TRBV5-1
cdr3_aa: CASSLAGGAQNTEAFF
cdr3_nt: TGCGCCAGCAGCTTGGCGGGGGGGGCGCAGAACACTGAAGCTTTCTTT

clone_size: .
d_call: .
j_call: TRBJ1-5
v_call: TRBV7-2
cdr3_aa: CASSLGGVRQPQHF
cdr3_nt: TGTGCCAGCAGCTTAGGGGGGGTGCGGCAGCCCCAGCATTTT

clone_size: once
d_call: .
j_call: TRBJ1-3
v_call: TRBV2
cdr3_aa: CAILQGPGNTIYF
cdr3_nt: TGTGCCATCTTACAGGGTCCTGGAAACACCATATATTTT